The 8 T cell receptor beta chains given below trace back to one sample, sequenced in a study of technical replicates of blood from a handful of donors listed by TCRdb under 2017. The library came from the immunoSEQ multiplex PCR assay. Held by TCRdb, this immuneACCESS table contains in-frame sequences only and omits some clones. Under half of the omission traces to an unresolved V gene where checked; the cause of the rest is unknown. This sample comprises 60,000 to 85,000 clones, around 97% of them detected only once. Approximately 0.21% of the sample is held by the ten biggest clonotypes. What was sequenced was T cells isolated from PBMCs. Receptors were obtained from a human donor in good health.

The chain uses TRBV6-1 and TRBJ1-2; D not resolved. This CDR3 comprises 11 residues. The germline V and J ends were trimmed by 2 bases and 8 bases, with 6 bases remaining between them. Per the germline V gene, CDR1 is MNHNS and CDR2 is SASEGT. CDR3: CASSESRGYTF. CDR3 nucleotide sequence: TGTGCCAGCAGTGAATCGAGGGGCTACACCTTC.

For the CDR3, the DNA is TGTGCCAGCAGCCCCGGGACAGCATCTTATGGCTACACCTTC. This translates into CASSPGTASYGYTF. The gene calls are TRBV7-9 and TRBJ1-2; 7 bases fit TRBD1. V lost 5 bases, J lost 5 bases, and 8 bases stayed unmatched. Germline V gives CDR1 SEHNR, CDR2 FQNEAQ (reference sequence). This CDR3 comprises 14 residues.

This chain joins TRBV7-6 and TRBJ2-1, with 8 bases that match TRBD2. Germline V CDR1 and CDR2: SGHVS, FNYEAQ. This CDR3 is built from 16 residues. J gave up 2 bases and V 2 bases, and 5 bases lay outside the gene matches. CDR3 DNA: TGTGCCAGCAGCTTACCCGCTAGCGGGCCCTACAATGAGCAGTTCTTC. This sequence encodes CASSLPASGPYNEQFF.

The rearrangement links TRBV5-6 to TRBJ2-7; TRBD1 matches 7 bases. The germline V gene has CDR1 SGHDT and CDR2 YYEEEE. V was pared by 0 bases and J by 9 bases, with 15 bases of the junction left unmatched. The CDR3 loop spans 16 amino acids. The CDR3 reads CASSLEGGGPRVPQYF. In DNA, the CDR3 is TGTGCCAGCAGCTTGGAAGGGGGCGGGCCCCGGGTACCGCAGTACTTC.

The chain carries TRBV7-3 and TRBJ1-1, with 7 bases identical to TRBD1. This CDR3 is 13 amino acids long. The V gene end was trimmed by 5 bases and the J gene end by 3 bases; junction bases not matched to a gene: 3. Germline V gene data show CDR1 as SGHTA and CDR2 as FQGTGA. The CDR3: CASSADRDTEAFF. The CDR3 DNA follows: TGTGCCAGCAGCGCTGACAGGGACACTGAAGCTTTCTTT.

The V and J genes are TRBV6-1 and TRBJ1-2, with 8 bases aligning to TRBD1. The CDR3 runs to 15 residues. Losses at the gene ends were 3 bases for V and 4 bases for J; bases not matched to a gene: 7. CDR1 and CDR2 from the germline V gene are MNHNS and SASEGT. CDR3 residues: CASSERQGAGYGYTF. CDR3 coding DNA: TGTGCCAGCAGTGAGAGGCAGGGGGCCGGCTATGGCTACACCTTC.

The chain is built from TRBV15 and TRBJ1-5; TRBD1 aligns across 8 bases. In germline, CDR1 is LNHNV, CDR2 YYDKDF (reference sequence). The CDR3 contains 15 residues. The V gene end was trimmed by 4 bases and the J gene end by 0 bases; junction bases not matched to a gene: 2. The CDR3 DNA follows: TGTGCCACCAGCACCGACAGGGGTAGCAATCAGCCCCAGCATTTT. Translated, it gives CATSTDRGSNQPQHF.

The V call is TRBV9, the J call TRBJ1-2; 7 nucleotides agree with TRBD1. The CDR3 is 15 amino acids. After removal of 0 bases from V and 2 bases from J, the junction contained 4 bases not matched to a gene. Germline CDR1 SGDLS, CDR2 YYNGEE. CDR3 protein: CASSVGGTANYGYTF. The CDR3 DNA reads TGTGCCAGCAGCGTAGGGGGGACAGCGAACTATGGCTACACCTTC.